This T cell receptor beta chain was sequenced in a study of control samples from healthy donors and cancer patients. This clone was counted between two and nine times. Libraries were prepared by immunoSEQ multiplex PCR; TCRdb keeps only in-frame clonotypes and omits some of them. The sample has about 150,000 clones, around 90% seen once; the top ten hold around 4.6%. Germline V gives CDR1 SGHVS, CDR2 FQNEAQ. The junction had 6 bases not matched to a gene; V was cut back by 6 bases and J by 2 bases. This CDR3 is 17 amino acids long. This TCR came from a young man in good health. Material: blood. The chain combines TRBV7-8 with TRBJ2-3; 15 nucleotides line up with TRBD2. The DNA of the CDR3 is TGTGCCAGCAGTCCTGGACTAGCGGGGGGGCTCACAGATACGCAGTATTTT. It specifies CASSPGLAGGLTDTQYF.